Listed here is a single TCR beta chain. This clonotype showed up just a few times. It lacks a known antigen. The record has no base qualities; no much larger clone is one base away. The data are from a study of T cell repertoires in cytomegalovirus infection (dated by TCRdb to the late 2010s). For context, the study as a whole: Donor HLA type was relevant to the analysis, because carriage of CMV infection together with the matching HLA type was indicated by public TCR beta signatures. General conclusions and limits of the study: In both this cohort and an independent cohort of some 350 donors, the cumulative frequency of public TCR beta family members distinguished carriers of CMV infection plus the relevant HLA type. The ex vivo response was dominated by HLA-C-restricted CMV-specific TCR beta clonotypes, which also provided the single most frequent clonotype in two of eight donors.

Sequencing took place on an Illumina HiSeq 1500. TCRdb reanalyzed the raw reads on its own, using fastp at Q25 for trimming and MiXCR for clone calling, and kept in-frame beta chains. When rows share a CDR3 protein, they turn into one entry using the most common DNA and genes. Recorded for this sample are about 130,000 distinct CDR3 sequences; 20% to 30% of them occurred a single time. Roughly 33% of the sample is held by the ten biggest clonotypes. From its cysteine to its phenylalanine, the CDR3 spans 17 amino acids. This entry keeps only the CDR3 DNA: 51 bases, framed from base 1. CDR1 SGHVS and CDR2 FNYEAQ are derived from the germline V gene. Here V drops 5 bases and J drops 0 bases, and the junction holds 3 bases not matched to any gene.

Sequencing input: PBMCs, sequenced either directly or after in vitro stimulation (not recorded which). This sequence uses TRBV7-6 and TRBJ2-2, with 13 bases aligning to TRBD2. The TCR comes from a human donor in good health (CMV status not recorded). Some clones in this sample may be carry-over from other donors' samples. The nucleotide sequence reads as follows: TGTGCCAGCAGCCCCGGGACTAGCGGGGCGAACACCGGGGAGCTGTTTTTT. Translation gives CASSPGTSGANTGELFF.